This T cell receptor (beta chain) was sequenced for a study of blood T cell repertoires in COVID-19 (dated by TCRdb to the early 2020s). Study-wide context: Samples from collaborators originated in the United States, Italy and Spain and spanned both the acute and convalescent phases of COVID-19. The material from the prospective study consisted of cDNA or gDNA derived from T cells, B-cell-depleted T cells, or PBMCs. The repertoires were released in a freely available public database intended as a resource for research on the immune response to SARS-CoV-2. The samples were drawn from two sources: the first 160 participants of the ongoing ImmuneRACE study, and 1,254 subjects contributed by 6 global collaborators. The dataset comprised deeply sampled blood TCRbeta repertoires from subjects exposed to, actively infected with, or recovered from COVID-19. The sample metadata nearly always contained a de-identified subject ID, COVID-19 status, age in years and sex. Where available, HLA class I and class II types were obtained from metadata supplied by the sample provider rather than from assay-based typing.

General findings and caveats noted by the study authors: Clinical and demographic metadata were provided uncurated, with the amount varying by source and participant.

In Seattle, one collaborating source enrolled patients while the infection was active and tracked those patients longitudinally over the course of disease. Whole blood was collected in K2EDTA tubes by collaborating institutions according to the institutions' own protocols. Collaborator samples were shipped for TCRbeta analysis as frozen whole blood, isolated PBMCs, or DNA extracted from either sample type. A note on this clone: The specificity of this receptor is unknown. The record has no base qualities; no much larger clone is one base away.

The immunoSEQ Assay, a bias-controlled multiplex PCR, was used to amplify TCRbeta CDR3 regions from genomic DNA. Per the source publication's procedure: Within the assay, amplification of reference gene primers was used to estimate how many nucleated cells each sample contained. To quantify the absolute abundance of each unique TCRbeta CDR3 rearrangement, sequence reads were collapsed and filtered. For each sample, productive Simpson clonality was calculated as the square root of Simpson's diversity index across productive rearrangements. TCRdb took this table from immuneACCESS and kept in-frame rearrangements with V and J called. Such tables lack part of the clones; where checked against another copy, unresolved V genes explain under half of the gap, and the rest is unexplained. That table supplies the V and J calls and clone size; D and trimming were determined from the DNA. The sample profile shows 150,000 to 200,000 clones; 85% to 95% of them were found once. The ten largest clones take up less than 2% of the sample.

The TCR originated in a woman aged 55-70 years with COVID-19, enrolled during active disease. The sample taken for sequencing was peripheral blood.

The encoded CDR3 is CAWTGLTYNEQFF. The DNA sequence follows: TGTGCCTGGACAGGGCTAACCTACAATGAGCAGTTCTTC. The chain joins TRBV30 to TRBJ2-1, with TRBD1 tentatively as D gene (5 bases match). The CDR3, from cysteine to phenylalanine, totals 13 residues. Only the CDR3 region is kept as DNA, spanning 39 bases read in frame from base 1. Reading the germline V gene (reference sequence) gives CDR1 GTSNPN and CDR2 SVGIG. Trimming takes 4 bases from V and 2 bases from J, and the germline ends sit 9 bases apart.